Following are 8 T cell receptor beta chains from one sample sequenced in a study of blood T cell repertoires in COVID-19. Assay used: immunoSEQ multiplex PCR; TCRdb lists only in-frame clones, some missing. Found here are approximately 250,000 clones, approximately 80% of them singletons; the top ten hold 8.6%. The sequenced sample was peripheral blood. The receptors shown here come from a human donor in a cohort sampled during active COVID-19.

J is TRBJ1-2 and V is TRBV6-6, with 7 bases aligning to TRBD1. The V and J ends lost 8 bases and 4 bases, in that order; junction bases with no gene match: 13. Germline V gives CDR1 MNHNY, CDR2 SVGAGI (reference sequence). The CDR3 has 15 residues. DNA of the CDR3: TGTGCCAGCGGTCGACAGGGCCCCCCGATCTATGGCTACACCTTC. Its translation: CASGRQGPPIYGYTF.

The chain couples TRBV7-6 to TRBJ2-1; no reliable D call. The ends were cut back, 0 bases at V and 6 bases at J, with 9 bases in the middle. Germline values: CDR1 SGHVS, CDR2 FNYEAQ. This CDR3 region has 14 residues. The CDR3 reads CASSLAWARNEQFF. CDR3 DNA: TGTGCCAGCAGCTTAGCTTGGGCCCGCAATGAGCAGTTCTTC.

The V gene is TRBV10-3, the J gene TRBJ2-1, with TRBD1 as a possible D gene (7 bases). The V end lost 4 bases, the J end lost 7 bases, and 14 bases lay between the germline ends. CDR1 and CDR2 (germline): ENHRY, SYGVKD. The CDR3 has 14 amino acids. CDR3 sequence reads: CAISALSGGNEQFF. As DNA, the CDR3 is TGTGCCATCAGTGCCCTGTCAGGGGGGAATGAGCAGTTCTTC.

This clone turned up a few times. The V and J genes are TRBV12-3 or TRBV12-4 and TRBJ2-7; D might be TRBD2 (6 bases). The V end was cut by 8 bases, the J end by 4 bases, with 9 bases between. The CDR3 has 11 residues. Written as DNA, the CDR3 is TGTGCCAGCGCGGGGAGGTACGAGCAGTACTTC. As protein: CASAGRYEQYF.

The rearrangement links TRBV9 to TRBJ2-3, with 8 nucleotides matching TRBD1. The length of the CDR3 is 17 residues. V lost 4 bases, J lost 4 bases, and 14 bases stayed unmatched. Germline CDR1 and CDR2: SGDLS and YYNGEE. CDR3 amino acids: CASSPEGGQAGPDTQYF. In DNA form, the CDR3 reads TGTGCCAGCAGCCCCGAGGGGGGACAGGCGGGCCCAGATACGCAGTATTTT.

The chain employs TRBV6-2 or TRBV6-3 and TRBJ1-1; D unresolved. V was pared by 1 base and J by 3 bases, with 6 bases between. This CDR3 is 13 amino acids long. Germline CDR1 reads MNHEY; CDR2 reads SVGEGT. CDR3: CASSYFGDTEAFF. The CDR3 DNA is TGTGCCAGCAGTTACTTCGGGGACACTGAAGCTTTCTTT.

This chain uses TRBV2 with TRBJ2-1, with TRBD1 identical over 8 bases. Germline V gene sequence: CDR1 SNHLY, CDR2 FYNNEI. The CDR3 covers 13 residues. Unmatched junction bases numbered 7, after V lost 6 bases and J lost 9 bases. CDR3 coding DNA: TGTGCCAGCAGAGGACAGGGCAGTGGTGAGCAGTTCTTC. It yields the protein CASRGQGSGEQFF.

The J gene is TRBJ2-1, the V gene TRBV28; 8 positions match TRBD1. The germline V gene encodes CDR1 MDHEN and CDR2 SYDVKM. The junction had 9 bases not matched to a gene; V was cut back by 4 bases and J by 4 bases. The CDR3 runs 16 residues. CDR3 loop: CASSSPDRDIYNEQFF. The CDR3 DNA is TGTGCCAGCAGTTCCCCGGACAGGGATATTTACAATGAGCAGTTCTTC.